This T cell receptor (beta chain) was observed in a study of shared clonotypes between healthy human individuals. Only CD45RO-negative cells positively selected for CCR7 counted as naive CD8 cells, so terminally differentiated effector memory CD45RA+ cells were excluded. Generated by immunoSEQ multiplex PCR, the TCRdb table keeps only in-frame clones and is missing some. The table shows some 2.1 million clones, with around 93% occurring only once. Germline V gene data show CDR1 as SGHVS and CDR2 as FQNEAQ. The trim removed 5 bases at V and 3 bases at J, leaving 11 bases unmatched. This CDR3 has 16 residues.

Sequences were obtained from naive CD8+ T cells from PBMCs. The chain joins TRBV7-8 to TRBJ2-7; 9 nucleotides match TRBD1. The receptor comes from a man aged 18 to 30 in good health. Some clones in this sample may be carry-over from other donors' samples. Here the CDR3 DNA reads TGTGCCAGCAGCCGTCGAGGACAGGGGTTTGACTACGAGCAGTACTTC. Translation gives CASSRRGQGFDYEQYF.